The source of this T cell receptor (beta chain) is a study of T cell responses to AZD1222 COVID-19 vaccine. CDR3 length: 15 residues. Germline V CDR1 and CDR2: SGHAT, FQNNGV. Trimming stripped 5 bases from V and 2 bases from J, with 14 bases between. The data were produced by immunoSEQ multiplex PCR, yet TCRdb's version contains in-frame clones alone and is incomplete. The sample holds around 110,000 clones, about 92% seen once. This clonotype originated in an adult in good health. The J gene is TRBJ2-3, the V gene TRBV11-2, with a possible D match to TRBD2 (5 bases). The sample was peripheral blood, taken on day 0 of AZD1222 vaccination. The CDR3 bases are TGTGCCAGCAGCCTCCAAGGACTTTACACAGATACGCAGTATTTT. This translates into CASSLQGLYTDTQYF.